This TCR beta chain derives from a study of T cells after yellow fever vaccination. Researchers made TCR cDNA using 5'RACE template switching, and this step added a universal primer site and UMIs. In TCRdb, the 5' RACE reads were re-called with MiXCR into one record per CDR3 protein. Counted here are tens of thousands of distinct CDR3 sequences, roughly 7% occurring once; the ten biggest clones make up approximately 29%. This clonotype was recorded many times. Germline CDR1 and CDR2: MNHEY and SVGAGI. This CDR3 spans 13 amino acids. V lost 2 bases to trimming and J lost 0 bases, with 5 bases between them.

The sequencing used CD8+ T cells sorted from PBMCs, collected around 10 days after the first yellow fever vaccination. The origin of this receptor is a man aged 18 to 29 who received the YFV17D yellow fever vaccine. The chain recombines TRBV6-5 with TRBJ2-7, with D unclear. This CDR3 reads CASSYRSSYEQYF. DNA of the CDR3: TGTGCCAGCAGTTACAGGAGCTCCTACGAGCAGTACTTC.